The 28 T cell receptor beta chains presented below share a single source sample, sequenced in a study of cytomegalovirus exposure and HLA in healthy donors. PCR amplification relied on 60 Vbeta primers (plus 13 Jbeta primers). Sequenced by immunoSEQ multiplex PCR; TCRdb stores in-frame clones only, minus some. The data hold over 85,000 clones, with around 85% observed a single time. The sequencing input was PBMCs. The receptor set was obtained from a man aged 25-45 years in good health and CMV-seropositive.

This chain connects TRBV6-1 to TRBJ1-5; perhaps TRBD1 as D (5 bases). The CDR3 has 16 amino acids. The germline gives CDR1 MNHNS, CDR2 SASEGT. V lost 4 bases to trimming and J lost 5 bases, with 18 bases between them. As DNA, the CDR3 is TGTGCCAGCAGTGCTTCGGGGAGGGGTTGGGATCAGCCCCAGCATTTT. This codes for CASSASGRGWDQPQHF.

The chain links TRBV6-5 to TRBJ2-7; no definite D call. CDR1 and CDR2 (germline): MNHEY, SVGAGI. Trimming pared 6 bases from V and 3 bases from J, leaving 12 bases between. The CDR3 loop spans 13 amino acids. In DNA form, the CDR3 reads TGTGCCAGCAGGCCAGTTTACCACTACGAGCAGTACTTC. This sequence encodes CASRPVYHYEQYF.

This sequence joins TRBV10-3 and TRBJ2-7, with TRBD1 matching over 7 bases. The CDR3 extends over 13 amino acids. Germline trimming cut 3 bases from V and 3 bases from J; bases unmatched to any gene: 2. In germline, CDR1 is ENHRY, CDR2 SYGVKD. The CDR3 protein is CAISERDSYEQYF. CDR3 nucleotides: TGTGCCATCAGTGAACGGGACAGCTACGAGCAGTACTTC.

The chain recombines TRBV6-5 with TRBJ2-7, with D possibly TRBD2 on 5 matching bases. The CDR3 sequence is 13 residues long. The V and J ends lost 5 bases and 6 bases respectively, with 14 bases between them. Germline V CDR1 and CDR2: MNHEY, SVGAGI. The CDR3 region is CASSEGLSGEQYF. The CDR3 DNA is TGTGCCAGCAGTGAGGGCCTGAGCGGCGAGCAGTACTTC.

Only a few counts were recorded for this clone. The rearrangement uses TRBV6-6 and TRBJ1-1, with 8 bases identical to TRBD1. CDR1 and CDR2 from the germline V gene are MNHNY and SVGAGI (reference sequence). Trimming cost V 5 bases and J 5 bases; bases outside gene matches: 7. This CDR3 is 14 amino acids long. As DNA, the CDR3 is TGTGCCAGCAGTCAAGAAGGACAGGGTACTGAAGCTTTCTTT. This codes for CASSQEGQGTEAFF.

The V call is TRBV2, the J call TRBJ2-7; 9 bases line up with TRBD2. The ends lost 8 bases at V and 3 bases at J; junction bases unmatched: 5. The CDR3 runs 13 residues. Per the germline V gene, CDR1 is SNHLY and CDR2 is FYNNEI. CDR3 in DNA: TGTGCCAGCGATAGCGGGGGAGACTACGAGCAGTACTTC. It codes for CASDSGGDYEQYF.

V gene TRBV7-9 combines with J gene TRBJ2-3; D not certain. Germline values: CDR1 SEHNR, CDR2 FQNEAQ (reference sequence). Deletions cut 1 base from V and 6 bases from J, with 11 bases between. This CDR3 contains 14 residues. The CDR3 DNA reads as TGTGCCAGCAGCTTAGAGAACACGCCGGATACGCAGTATTTT. Translating it yields CASSLENTPDTQYF. The complete variable domain, with remaining parts taken from reference TRBV7-9 and TRBJ2-3, reads DTGVSQNPRHKITKRGQNVTFRCDPISEHNRLYWYRQTLGQGPEFLTYFQNEAQLEKSRLLSDRFSAERPKGSFSTLEIQRTEQGDSAMYLCASSLENTPDTQYFGPGTRLTVL.

The chain recombines TRBV4-3 with TRBJ2-2; TRBD2 is a possible D gene (5 bases). CDR3 length: 15 residues. Between the trimmed V and J ends, which lost 1 base and 7 bases, there was a span of 13 bases. Per the germline V gene, CDR1 is LGHNA and CDR2 is YSLEER. CDR3 nucleotide sequence: TGCGCCAGCAGCCAAGGGGCTAACGGAGGCGGGGAGCTGTTTTTT. It encodes CASSQGANGGGELFF.

V usage is TRBV10-1 and J usage is TRBJ2-2; TRBD1 aligns across 8 bases. CDR3 length equals 15 residues. Germline assignment: CDR1 WNHNN and CDR2 SYGVQD (reference sequence). The V and J ends lost 6 bases and 3 bases, in that order; junction bases with no gene match: 6. The DNA of the CDR3 is TGCGCCAGCAGACCATCGACAGGGGACACCGGGGAGCTGTTTTTT. Amino acids: CASRPSTGDTGELFF.

V is TRBV6-1 and J is TRBJ1-5; 7 nucleotides match TRBD1. Germline CDR1 is MNHNS and CDR2 is SASEGT. The J segment lost 3 bases and the V segment lost 1 base, leaving 3 bases of the junction unmatched. The CDR3 totals 15 residues. Written as DNA, the CDR3 is TGTGCCAGCAGTGAAGGTGGACAGGACAATCAGCCCCAGCATTTT. Residues: CASSEGGQDNQPQHF.

The rearrangement links TRBV7-2 to TRBJ2-2; D may be TRBD2 (5 bases). V lost 0 bases to trimming and J lost 0 bases, with 11 bases between them. The germline V gene has CDR1 SGHTA and CDR2 FQGNSA. The CDR3 runs 17 residues. As DNA, the CDR3 is TGTGCCAGCAGCTTAGCGGATCTAGCAGCGAACACCGGGGAGCTGTTTTTT. Its translation: CASSLADLAANTGELFF. The full variable domain, rest sourced from reference TRBV7-2 and TRBJ2-2, is GAGVSQSPSNKVTEKGKDVELRCDPISGHTALYWYRQSLGQGLEFLIYFQGNSAPDKSGLPSDRFSAERTGGSVSTLTIQRTQQEDSAVYLCASSLADLAANTGELFFGEGSRLTVL.

V and J are TRBV7-2 and TRBJ2-1, with D uncertain. Between the trimmed V and J ends, which lost 1 base and 6 bases, there was a span of 10 bases. This CDR3 contains 14 residues. The germline gives CDR1 SGHTA, CDR2 FQGNSA. The CDR3: CASSLGWQANEQFF. In DNA, the CDR3 is TGTGCCAGCAGCTTAGGATGGCAGGCCAATGAGCAGTTCTTC.

In nucleotides, the CDR3 is TGTGCCAGCAGCCTAGGACAGTTATTGACCGGGGAGCTGTTTTTT. Translated, it gives CASSLGQLLTGELFF. The V and J genes are TRBV7-8 and TRBJ2-2; tentatively, D is TRBD1 (6 bases). Germline V gives CDR1 SGHVS, CDR2 FQNEAQ. Trimming cost V 5 bases and J 5 bases, with 15 bases left between them. This CDR3 spans 15 amino acids.

CDR3 region: CASSWGRVEQFF. Here the CDR3 DNA reads TGTGCCAGCAGCTGGGGCAGGGTTGAGCAGTTCTTC. J is TRBJ2-1 and V is TRBV7-9; possibly TRBD1 for D (5 bases). The germline V and J ends were trimmed by 4 bases and 9 bases, with 10 bases remaining between them. The CDR3 consists of 12 residues. Germline V gene lookup returns CDR1 SEHNR and CDR2 FQNEAQ (reference sequence).

This clone was detected a few times. This chain links TRBV28 with TRBJ2-5; 9 positions match TRBD1. CDR1 is MDHEN and CDR2 is SYDVKM in the germline V gene. The length of the CDR3 is 21 residues. The V gene end was trimmed by 6 bases and the J gene end by 0 bases; junction bases not matched to a gene: 23. The CDR3 protein is CASRHRLIGVYRDRDQETQYF. The CDR3 bases are TGTGCCAGCAGACATAGACTAATTGGGGTTTACCGGGACAGGGACCAAGAGACCCAGTACTTC.

Concerning this clone itself: Other DNA sequences in this specimen translate into the identical CDR3. The gene calls are TRBV5-1 and TRBJ1-2; no clear D. This CDR3 spans 14 amino acids. V was clipped by 1 base and J by 0 bases, with 7 bases between them. Looked up from germline, CDR1 is SGHRS and CDR2 is YFSETQ. CDR3 coding DNA: TGCGCCAGCAGCTTGTCGGGGTCTAACTATGGCTACACCTTC. This gives the protein CASSLSGSNYGYTF.

The V gene is TRBV2, the J gene TRBJ2-5, with D possibly matching TRBD2 (5 bases). V lost 2 bases, J lost 4 bases, and 11 bases lay in between. Germline V lookup: CDR1 SNHLY, CDR2 FYNNEI. This CDR3 is 14 amino acids long. Here the CDR3 DNA reads TGTGCCAGCAGTGAAAGGCTAGCCAGAGAGACCCAGTACTTC. It yields the protein CASSERLARETQYF.

This chain connects TRBV5-5 to TRBJ2-3; no clear D. V was shortened by 1 base and J by 4 bases, with 10 bases between the two germline ends. The CDR3 is 14 amino acids. From germline, CDR1 is SGHKS and CDR2 YYEKEE (reference sequence). CDR3 bases: TGTGCCAGCAGCTTGAGGCTCGGAGCAGATACGCAGTATTTT. This codes for CASSLRLGADTQYF.

The chain combines TRBV11-2 with TRBJ1-2; D is perhaps TRBD1 (6 bases). Germline V gene data show CDR1 as SGHAT and CDR2 as FQNNGV. V lost 1 base, J lost 2 bases, and 20 bases lay in between. This CDR3 is 18 amino acids long. Written as DNA, the CDR3 is TGTGCCAGCAGCTTAGTCGCGGGGGGGCGCAAGTTCAACTATGGCTACACCTTC. It encodes CASSLVAGGRKFNYGYTF.

The rearrangement uses TRBV5-4 and TRBJ2-7; D is uncertain. In germline, CDR1 is SGHNT, CDR2 YYREEE (reference sequence). The CDR3 has 12 amino acids. V gave up 0 bases and J gave up 5 bases, with 6 bases separating them. The CDR3 reads CASSLGSNEQYF. The CDR3 DNA is TGTGCCAGCAGCTTGGGTAGCAACGAGCAGTACTTC.

The gene calls are TRBV27 and TRBJ1-2; the match to TRBD1 covers 8 bases. J gave up 1 base and V 4 bases, and 5 bases lay outside the gene matches. The V gene's germline CDR1 is MNHEY and CDR2 SMNVEV (reference sequence). The CDR3 sequence is 15 residues long. The CDR3 bases are TGTGCCAGCAGTTGGGCAGGGGGCAGTAACTATGGCTACACCTTC. This translates into CASSWAGGSNYGYTF.

This chain links TRBV2 with TRBJ1-1; TRBD1 aligns across 12 bases. The CDR3 consists of 15 residues. The ends lost 6 bases at V and 1 base at J; junction bases unmatched: 3. Per germline, CDR1 SNHLY and CDR2 FYNNEI. Written as DNA, the CDR3 is TGTGCCAGCAGGGGACAGGGGGCACCGAACACTGAAGCTTTCTTT. This translates into CASRGQGAPNTEAFF.

The chain's CDR3 is CASSVGPGQETQYF. As DNA, the CDR3 is TGTGCCAGTAGTGTAGGACCGGGCCAAGAGACCCAGTACTTC. V gene TRBV19 combines with J gene TRBJ2-5; the D is unclear. V was shortened by 5 bases and J by 1 base, with 11 bases between the two germline ends. Per the germline V gene, CDR1 is LNHDA and CDR2 is SQIVND (reference sequence). This CDR3 contains 14 residues.

V gene TRBV6-1 combines with J gene TRBJ2-7, with D possibly TRBD2 on 6 matching bases. The CDR3 length is 15 residues. Germline CDR1 is MNHNS and CDR2 is SASEGT. With 6 bases removed from V and 2 bases from J, the gap between germline ends came to 17 bases. The CDR3 loop reads CASRDLGGNPYEQYF. DNA of the CDR3: TGTGCCAGCAGAGACCTGGGGGGAAATCCCTACGAGCAGTACTTC.

J is TRBJ2-5 and V is TRBV5-8; a possible D gene is TRBD1 (6 bases). This CDR3 has 15 residues. From germline, CDR1 is SGHTS and CDR2 YDEGEE. With 4 bases removed from V and 0 bases from J, the gap between germline ends came to 13 bases. Here the CDR3 reads CASSHPTGNQETQYF. CDR3 nucleotide sequence: TGTGCCAGCAGCCACCCAACAGGGAACCAAGAGACCCAGTACTTC.

The chain employs TRBV4-1 and TRBJ1-3, with 7 bases fitting TRBD1. V was pared by 1 base and J by 4 bases, with 7 bases of the junction left unmatched. Germline assignment: CDR1 MGHRA and CDR2 YSYEKL. The CDR3 extends over 16 amino acids. The CDR3 reads CASSQARQGGGNTIYF. The CDR3 region has the DNA TGCGCCAGCAGCCAAGCCAGGCAGGGGGGAGGAAACACCATATATTTT.

Here the CDR3 reads CASSLGYGSATNTGELFF. The DNA of the CDR3 is TGTGCCAGCAGCTTAGGGTACGGGTCAGCAACGAACACCGGGGAGCTGTTTTTT. The chain carries TRBV7-2 and TRBJ2-2, with D hard to call. The CDR3 loop spans 18 amino acids. Germline-derived CDR1 and CDR2 are SGHTA and FQGNSA. V gave up 1 base and J gave up 0 bases, with 15 bases separating them.

This clone occurred a few times. Here the CDR3 reads CASSLVRGQIQNTEAFF. The DNA for the CDR3 is TGTGCCAGCAGCTTAGTCAGGGGACAGATCCAAAACACTGAAGCTTTCTTT. The chain uses TRBV13 and TRBJ1-1, with 7 bases that match TRBD1. CDR3 length equals 17 residues. V was clipped by 1 base and J by 2 bases; unmatched bases: 10. The germline gives CDR1 PRHDT, CDR2 FYEKMQ (reference sequence). Drawing the rest from reference TRBV13 and TRBJ1-1, the complete variable domain is AAGVIQSPRHLIKEKRETATLKCYPIPRHDTVYWYQQGPGQDPQFLISFYEKMQSDKGSIPDRFSAQQFSDYHSELNMSSLELGDSALYFCASSLVRGQIQNTEAFFGQGTRLTVV.